Detailed here is one T cell receptor (beta chain). The data were produced by immunoSEQ multiplex PCR, yet TCRdb's version contains in-frame clones alone and is incomplete. The sample yields 82,000 or so clones, more than 85% seen once. Participants, about 18 to 100 years old, spanned around 25 US areas. These data belong to a study of blood T cell repertoires in COVID-19. The CDR3 is 16 amino acids. V shed 5 bases, J shed 4 bases, and the junction held 9 bases outside the gene matches. In germline, CDR1 is SGHDN, CDR2 FVKESK. The receptor comes from a woman aged 45-65 years with acute COVID-19. The chain recombines TRBV14 with TRBJ2-1; 9 positions agree with TRBD2. The sample taken for sequencing was PBMCs or T cells enriched from blood (not recorded which). This chain's CDR3 is CASSGGALAGYNEQFF. CDR3 nucleotide sequence: TGTGCCAGCAGCGGGGGAGCGCTAGCGGGGTACAATGAGCAGTTCTTC.